These T cell receptor beta chains were read from a single sample in a study of blood T cell repertoires in COVID-19. This table comes from immunoSEQ multiplex PCR, and its TCRdb copy is limited to in-frame clones, with some not included. The sample lists about 230,000 clones; roughly 84% were seen once. Input material: peripheral blood. These receptors came from a man aged 40-49 years with acute or convalescent COVID-19. Each CDR3 is given with its conserved first and last residue. The D gene is left open where the match is weak. The size of a clone is reported for some rows only, either as once, few or many, or as a class for expanded clones.

d_gene,abundance,v_gene,j_gene,CDR3aa,CDR3nt
.,.,TRBV18,TRBJ1-5,CASSPDSSGNQPQHF,TGTGCCAGCTCACCAGACAGTTCCGGCAATCAGCCCCAGCATTTT
.,.,TRBV2,TRBJ1-2,CASSEGQFNYGYTF,TGTGCCAGCAGTGAAGGACAGTTCAACTATGGCTACACCTTC
TRBD2,.,TRBV12-3/TRBV12-4,TRBJ2-7,CASNRAGWLEQYF,TGTGCCAGCAATAGAGCGGGATGGCTCGAGCAGTACTTC
TRBD1,.,TRBV9,TRBJ2-5,CASSDYRQGRETQYF,TGTGCCAGCAGCGATTACCGACAGGGAAGAGAGACCCAGTACTTC
TRBD1,.,TRBV19,TRBJ1-2,CASSIWQGVNYGYTF,TGTGCCAGTAGTATCTGGCAGGGGGTTAACTATGGCTACACCTTC
.,.,TRBV28,TRBJ1-2,CASSSGSSGYTF,TGTGCCAGCAGTTCGGGAAGTAGTGGCTACACCTTC
.,.,TRBV30,TRBJ1-6,CANSVQDNSPLHF,TGTGCAAACTCCGTACAGGATAATTCACCCCTCCACTTT
.,.,TRBV6-5,TRBJ1-3,CASKPVVSGNTIYF,TGTGCCAGCAAGCCCGTCGTCTCTGGAAACACCATATATTTT
.,.,TRBV21-1,TRBJ2-2,CASRRPGQGVPERNTGELFF,TGTGCCAGCAGGCGTCCGGGACAGGGGGTTCCCGAACGAAACACCGGGGAGCTGTTTTTT
.,.,TRBV15,TRBJ2-6,CATSRDLSGANVLTF,TGTGCCACCAGCAGAGATTTATCTGGGGCCAACGTCCTGACTTTC
TRBD1,.,TRBV2,TRBJ2-2,CASRQGAVGELFF,TGTGCCAGTCGACAGGGGGCGGTCGGGGAGCTGTTTTTT
TRBD1,.,TRBV6-5,TRBJ2-6,CASSDRAAGANVLTF,TGTGCCAGCAGCGACAGGGCGGCTGGGGCCAACGTCCTGACTTTC
.,.,TRBV4-3,TRBJ1-2,CASSLAPRGGYGYTF,TGCGCCAGCAGCCTGGCCCCGCGGGGCGGCTATGGCTACACCTTC
TRBD2,.,TRBV10-3,TRBJ2-2,CATTGTSGMNTGELFF,TGTGCCACCACCGGGACTAGCGGGATGAACACCGGGGAGCTGTTTTTT
.,.,TRBV5-1,TRBJ1-4,CASSLQETNEKLFF,TGCGCCAGCAGCTTGCAAGAGACTAATGAAAAACTGTTTTTT
TRBD2,.,TRBV11-2,TRBJ2-3,CASSLVWAGGPNADTQYF,TGTGCCAGCAGCTTAGTTTGGGCGGGAGGGCCAAACGCAGATACGCAGTATTTT
TRBD2,.,TRBV5-6,TRBJ2-3,CASSLSSGVSTDTQYF,TGTGCCAGCAGCTTGTCTAGCGGGGTCAGCACAGATACGCAGTATTTT
TRBD1,.,TRBV4-1,TRBJ2-3,CASSHPRTGTWIGTQYF,TGCGCCAGCAGCCACCCCCGGACAGGGACCTGGATCGGTACGCAGTATTTT
TRBD1,.,TRBV5-4,TRBJ1-2,CASSLWGTGYGYTF,TGTGCCAGCAGCTTGTGGGGGACAGGGTACGGCTACACCTTC
.,.,TRBV7-8,TRBJ2-1,CASSSIITGNEQFF,TGTGCCAGCAGCTCGATCATAACGGGCAATGAGCAGTTCTTC
.,.,TRBV5-1,TRBJ1-1,CASSATISNTEAFF,TGCGCCAGCAGCGCGACAATTTCGAACACTGAAGCTTTCTTT
.,.,TRBV29-1,TRBJ1-1,CSVLPVGDEAFF,TGCAGCGTTCTCCCAGTGGGCGATGAAGCTTTCTTT
TRBD2,.,TRBV19,TRBJ2-7,CASSTPAPDGEREGRRPYEQYF,TGTGCCAGTAGTACCCCGGCCCCAGACGGAGAGCGGGAGGGCCGGCGCCCCTACGAGCAGTACTTC
.,.,TRBV10-1,TRBJ1-5,CARLRSTYSNQPQHF,TGCGCCCGTCTCCGGTCTACCTATAGCAATCAGCCCCAGCATTTT
.,.,TRBV6-1,TRBJ2-5,CASSEERFPDIETQYF,TGTGCCAGCAGTGAAGAACGGTTTCCAGACATTGAGACCCAGTACTTC
TRBD1,.,TRBV3-1/TRBV3-2,TRBJ1-1,CASSKRTGRNTEAFF,TGTGCCAGCAGCAAACGGACAGGGCGGAACACTGAAGCTTTCTTT
.,.,TRBV9,TRBJ1-5,CASSPQVGDQPQHF,TGTGCCAGCAGCCCCCAAGTAGGGGATCAGCCCCAGCATTTT
.,.,TRBV6-2/TRBV6-3,TRBJ1-2,CASSQMANYGYTF,TGTGCCAGCAGTCAGATGGCTAACTATGGCTACACCTTC
.,.,TRBV3-1/TRBV3-2,TRBJ1-3,CASSQVSLQTRSGNTIYF,TGTGCCAGCAGCCAAGTATCCTTACAGACACGCTCTGGAAACACCATATATTTT
.,.,TRBV27,TRBJ1-5,CASSLRQNQPQHF,TGTGCCAGCAGTCTCCGACAGAATCAGCCCCAGCATTTT
.,.,TRBV5-1,TRBJ2-3,CASSLTGEVDTQYF,TGCGCCAGCAGCTTGACGGGGGAGGTAGATACGCAGTATTTT
.,few,TRBV2,TRBJ2-7,CASSGAREQYF,TGTGCCAGCAGTGGCGCCCGTGAGCAGTACTTC